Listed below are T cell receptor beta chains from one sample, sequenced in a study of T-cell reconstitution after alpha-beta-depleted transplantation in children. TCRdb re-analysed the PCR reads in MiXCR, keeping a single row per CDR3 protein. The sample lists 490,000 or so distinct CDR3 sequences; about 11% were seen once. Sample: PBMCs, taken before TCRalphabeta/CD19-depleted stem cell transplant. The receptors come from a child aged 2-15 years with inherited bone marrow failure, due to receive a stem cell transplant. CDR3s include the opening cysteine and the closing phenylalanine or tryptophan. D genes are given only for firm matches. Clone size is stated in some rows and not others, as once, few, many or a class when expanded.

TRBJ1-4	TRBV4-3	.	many	CASSQFASEKLFF	TGCGCCAGCAGCCAGTTCGCCTCGGAAAAACTGTTTTTT
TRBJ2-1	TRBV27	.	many	CASTSPGDEQFF	TGTGCCAGCACCTCTCCGGGGGATGAGCAGTTCTTC
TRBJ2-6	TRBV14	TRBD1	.	CASSRTGVSSGANVLTF	TGTGCCAGCAGTCGGACAGGGGTGAGCTCTGGGGCCAACGTCCTGACTTTC
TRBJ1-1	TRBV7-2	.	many	CASSLEAAMNTEAFF	TGTGCCAGCAGCTTAGAGGCAGCCATGAACACTGAAGCTTTCTTT
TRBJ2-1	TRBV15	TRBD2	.	CATSRGLAGAGEQFF	TGTGCCACCAGCAGGGGACTAGCGGGAGCGGGTGAGCAGTTCTTC
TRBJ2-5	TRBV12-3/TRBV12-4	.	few	CASSLVPGSSTQYF	TGTGCCAGCAGTTTAGTCCCGGGGTCAAGTACCCAGTACTTC
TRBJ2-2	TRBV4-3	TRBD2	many	CASSLRHGGGTGELFF	TGCGCCAGCAGCCTTCGCCACGGGGGGGGCACCGGGGAGCTGTTTTTT
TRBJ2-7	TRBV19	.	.	CASSMELGSYEQYF	TGTGCCAGTAGTATGGAGTTGGGCTCCTACGAGCAGTACTTC
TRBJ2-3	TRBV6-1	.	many	CASSEGTVARTDTQYF	TGTGCCAGCAGTGAAGGGACGGTAGCACGCACAGATACGCAGTATTTT
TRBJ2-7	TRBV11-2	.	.	CASSSRPGHIDEQYF	TGTGCCAGCAGCTCCCGACCAGGCCACATCGACGAGCAGTACTTC
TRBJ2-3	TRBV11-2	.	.	CASSLKFTDRQYF	TGTGCCAGCAGCTTGAAGTTCACAGATAGGCAGTATTTT
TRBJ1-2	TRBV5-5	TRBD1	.	CASSPGTVGNYGYTF	TGTGCCAGCAGCCCTGGGACAGTCGGTAACTATGGCTACACCTTC
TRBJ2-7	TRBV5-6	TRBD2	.	CASSPPGGDEQYF	TGTGCCAGCAGCCCCCCGGGAGGGGACGAGCAGTACTTC
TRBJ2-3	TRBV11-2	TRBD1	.	CASSFDDRGFRSDTQYF	TGTGCCAGCAGCTTCGACGACAGGGGCTTTCGTTCGGATACGCAGTATTTT
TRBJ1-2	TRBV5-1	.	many	CASSLEATGVLYGYTF	TGCGCCAGCAGCTTGGAGGCGACAGGAGTCCTCTATGGCTACACCTTC
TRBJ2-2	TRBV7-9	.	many	CASTLPLMNTGELFF	TGTGCCAGCACCTTACCCCTCATGAACACCGGGGAGCTGTTTTTT
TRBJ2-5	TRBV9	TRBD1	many	CASSAWDRGETQYF	TGTGCCAGCAGCGCCTGGGACAGGGGAGAGACCCAGTACTTC
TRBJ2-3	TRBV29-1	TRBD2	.	CSFAGLAGYTDTQYF	TGCAGCTTCGCCGGACTAGCGGGATACACAGATACGCAGTATTTT
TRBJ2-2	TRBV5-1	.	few	CASSLEKLVQLTGELFF	TGCGCCAGCAGCTTGGAGAAGTTGGTACAGCTCACCGGGGAGCTGTTTTTT
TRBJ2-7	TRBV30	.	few	CAWNRPDRSSYEQYF	TGTGCCTGGAATCGACCAGACAGGAGCTCCTACGAGCAGTACTTC
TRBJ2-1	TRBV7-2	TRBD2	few	CASSRPGTKNEQFF	TGTGCCAGCAGCCGACCCGGGACTAAAAATGAGCAGTTCTTC
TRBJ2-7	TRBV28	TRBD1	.	CASSQDRESYEQYF	TGTGCCAGCAGCCAGGACAGGGAGTCCTACGAGCAGTACTTC
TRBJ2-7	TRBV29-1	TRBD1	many	CSVNVDRAYEQYF	TGCAGCGTCAACGTGGACAGGGCCTACGAGCAGTACTTC
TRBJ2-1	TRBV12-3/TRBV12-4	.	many	CASSLQESEFF	TGTGCCAGCAGTTTACAGGAAAGTGAGTTCTTC
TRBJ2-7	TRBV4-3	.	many	CASSQEGVYGQGHYEQYF	TGCGCCAGCAGCCAAGAAGGGGTTTATGGGCAGGGCCACTACGAGCAGTACTTC
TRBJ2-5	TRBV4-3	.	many	CASSQLAEETQYF	TGCGCCAGCAGCCAGCTAGCCGAAGAGACCCAGTACTTC
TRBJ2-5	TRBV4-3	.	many	CASSQDRQETQYF	TGCGCCAGCAGCCAAGATAGGCAAGAGACCCAGTACTTC
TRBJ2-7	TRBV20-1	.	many	CSVLPLGSYEQYF	TGCAGTGTCCTCCCCTTGGGGTCCTACGAGCAGTACTTC
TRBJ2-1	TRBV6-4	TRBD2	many	CASSRLADSYNEQFF	TGTGCCAGCAGTCGGCTAGCGGATTCCTACAATGAGCAGTTCTTC
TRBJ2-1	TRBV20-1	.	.	CSAKMAPGPYNEQFF	TGCAGTGCTAAGATGGCCCCAGGACCTTACAATGAGCAGTTCTTC
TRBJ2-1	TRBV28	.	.	CASRATAMKQFF	TGTGCCAGCAGAGCGACAGCAATGAAGCAGTTCTTC
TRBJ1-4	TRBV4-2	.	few	CASSQDQGATNEKLFF	TGTGCCAGCAGCCAAGATCAGGGTGCAACTAATGAAAAACTGTTTTTT
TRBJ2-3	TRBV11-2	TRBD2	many	CASRGLAPPDTQYF	TGTGCCAGCAGGGGACTAGCGCCCCCAGATACGCAGTATTTT
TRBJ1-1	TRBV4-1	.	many	CASSQVRQKAFF	TGCGCCAGCAGCCAAGTGAGGCAGAAAGCTTTCTTT
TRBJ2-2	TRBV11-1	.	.	CASSLTAGELFF	TGTGCCAGCAGCTTAACGGCCGGGGAGCTGTTTTTT
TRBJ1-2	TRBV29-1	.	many	CSVGQHGFGYTF	TGCAGCGTCGGACAGCACGGGTTTGGCTACACCTTC
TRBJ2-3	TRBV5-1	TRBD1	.	CASSSLDRVGPDTQYF	TGCGCCAGCAGCTCCCTGGACAGGGTAGGACCAGATACGCAGTATTTT
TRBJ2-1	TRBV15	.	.	CATSIETGHEQFF	TGTGCCACCAGCATAGAAACGGGTCATGAGCAGTTCTTC
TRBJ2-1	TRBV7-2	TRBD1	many	CASSVGQGRNEQFF	TGTGCCAGCAGCGTCGGACAGGGGCGGAATGAGCAGTTCTTC
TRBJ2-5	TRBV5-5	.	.	CASSVGQPPLRETQYF	TGTGCCAGCAGCGTGGGGCAGCCACCACTCAGGGAGACCCAGTACTTC
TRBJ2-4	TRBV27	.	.	CASSFSGLAKNIQYF	TGTGCCAGCAGTTTTTCGGGACTAGCCAAAAACATTCAGTACTTC
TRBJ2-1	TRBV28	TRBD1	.	CASSLPPLPGQGDYEQFF	TGTGCCAGCAGTTTACCTCCGCTACCGGGACAGGGAGACTATGAGCAGTTCTTC
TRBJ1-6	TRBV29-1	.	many	CSAGGGGSPLHF	TGCAGCGCCGGGGGGGGAGGTTCACCCCTCCACTTT
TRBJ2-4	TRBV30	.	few	CAWSPGNIQYF	TGTGCCTGGAGTCCCGGTAACATTCAGTACTTC
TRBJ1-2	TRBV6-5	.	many	CASSYWAYGYTF	TGTGCCAGCAGTTATTGGGCCTATGGCTACACCTTC
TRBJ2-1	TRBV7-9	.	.	CASSPEEGAFYNEQFF	TGTGCCAGCAGCCCCGAGGAGGGGGCGTTCTACAATGAGCAGTTCTTC
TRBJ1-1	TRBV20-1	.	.	CSARLPARDNTEAFF	TGCAGTGCTAGGCTACCTGCTCGAGATAACACTGAAGCTTTCTTT
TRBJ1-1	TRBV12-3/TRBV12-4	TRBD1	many	CASSTGGTMNTEAFF	TGTGCCAGCAGCACAGGGGGCACCATGAACACTGAAGCTTTCTTT
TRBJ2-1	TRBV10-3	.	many	CAISDAGAQQFF	TGTGCCATCAGTGACGCAGGGGCACAGCAGTTCTTC
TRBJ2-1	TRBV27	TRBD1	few	CASSLSVTGAGNEQFF	TGTGCCAGCAGTTTATCGGTCACAGGGGCTGGGAATGAGCAGTTCTTC
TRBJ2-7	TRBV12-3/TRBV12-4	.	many	CASTELSGGPTYEQYF	TGTGCCAGCACAGAACTTAGCGGCGGACCCACCTACGAGCAGTACTTC
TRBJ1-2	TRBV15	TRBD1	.	CATSRRTGAEGYTF	TGTGCCACCAGCAGAAGGACAGGGGCGGAAGGCTACACCTTC